The clone carrying this T cell receptor beta chain has a handful of counts. Its target is unknown. The source of the sample is a study of T-cell memory formation after mild COVID-19. Points from the study as a whole: There was a balanced CD4/CD8 profile in clones contracting day 15 to 85, and later expanders leaned CD4+.

TCRalpha and TCRbeta libraries used 5'RACE with constant-segment primers and UMIs. TCRdb reprocessed the 5' RACE reads with MiXCR, giving one entry per CDR3 protein. The data contain roughly 550,000 distinct CDR3 sequences, about 20% of them seen just once; the ten biggest clones take up around 12%. The germline V gene encodes CDR1 MNHEY and CDR2 SVGAGI. This CDR3 has 16 amino acids. The V and J ends lost 6 bases and 1 base, in that order; junction bases with no gene match: 10. The receptor's source is an adult woman who had mild COVID-19 (a few samples of this study predate the infection). Cell type and time point are not known. Sequencing was performed on PBMCs or a T cell subset sorted from them (not recorded which). The rearrangement links TRBV6-5 to TRBJ2-5; 8 positions match TRBD2. The CDR3 DNA follows: TGTGCCAGCAGCCTTGGGTCTAGCGGGCGCCAAGAGACCCAGTACTTC. Translated, it gives CASSLGSSGRQETQYF.